There are a few counts of the clone carrying this TCR beta chain. The antigen is undetermined. The beta constant-region primer was an equimolar mix of two oligonucleotides covering TRBC1 and TRBC2. The ligated cDNA underwent four PCR rounds using SP2 and nested alpha and beta constant-region primers. TCRdb re-derived calls from the UMI-ligation and nested PCR reads in MiXCR, one entry per CDR3 protein. The sample contains 150,000 or so distinct CDR3 sequences, approximately 22% of which appear only once. Germline loops: CDR1 SGDLS, CDR2 YYNGEE. The V gene lost 6 bases and the J gene lost 0 bases, with 12 bases spanning the gap. CDR3 length equals 14 residues. Alpha and beta libraries were amplified separately from the second PCR onward. Cells stained for CD3, CD4, CD8, CD45RA and CD27 were sorted into four subsets. The data originate from a study of naive and memory T cell subsets. Study results and limitations: Especially in CD8 cells, naive repertoires contained a few larger clonotypes, possibly CD45RA-re-expressing memory cells. In CD4 and CD8 cells, diversity dropped from naive through EMRA.

This clonotype was obtained from a human donor in good health. Sequences were obtained from naive CD4+ T cells from blood. J is TRBJ1-2 and V is TRBV9; maybe TRBD1 (5 bases). The CDR3 here is CASNPGSANYGYTF. Written as DNA, the CDR3 is TGTGCCAGCAATCCAGGGTCGGCTAACTATGGCTACACCTTC.